The following is a TCR beta chain sequence with its context. Its antigen is unknown. This sample was included in a study of cytomegalovirus exposure and HLA in healthy donors. Findings and limits, study-wide: Accurate predictions that matched the HLA-A and HLA-B alleles of most subjects were reportedly made from TCR beta sequences.

Amplification used 60 Vbeta primers and 13 Jbeta primers. Assay used: immunoSEQ multiplex PCR; TCRdb lists only in-frame clones, some missing. The table includes about 150,000 clones, around 80% detected once. V lost 5 bases, J lost 12 bases, and 7 bases stayed unmatched. This CDR3 has 14 amino acids. CDR1 and CDR2 from the germline V gene are MDHEN and SYDVKM. The receptor was isolated from a woman aged 25 to 39 in good health and CMV-seropositive. The chain links TRBV28 to TRBJ2-1; 13 bases match TRBD2. Sequenced material: PBMCs. CDR3 region: CASSEGLAGVGQFF. CDR3 coding DNA: TGTGCCAGCAGTGAAGGACTAGCGGGAGTGGGGCAGTTCTTC.